This entry is about one T cell receptor beta chain. Its antigen is undetermined. The CDR3 runs to 18 residues. V was cut by 2 bases and J by 2 bases, with 20 bases left in between. Germline values: CDR1 MNHGY, CDR2 SVAAGI. These data come from a study of blood T cells in healthy people across ages. It was roughly 10 milliliters of peripheral blood that were drawn from each donor. Study outcomes and limitations: When set beside aged donors, long-lived donors presented more naive CD4+ cells and higher diversity.

Sample-barcoded 5' priming and a J-beta primer mix drove a second PCR of 7 to 11 cycles. TCRdb ran MiXCR on the 5' RACE reads and lists one entry per CDR3 protein. The repertoire holds some 730,000 distinct CDR3 sequences, with about a fifth as singletons. The chain has TRBV6-9 and TRBJ2-3; possibly TRBD2 for D (6 bases). This receptor was obtained from a man between 65 and 85 years old in good health. The sample comprised blood. DNA for the CDR3: TGTGCCAGCAGTTATCCCGTGGGGAGCGGGCGACTCACAGATACGCAGTATTTT. Its translation is CASSYPVGSGRLTDTQYF.